A single sample is the source of the 9 T cell receptor beta chains below, sequenced in a study of blood T cell repertoires in COVID-19. Using immunoSEQ multiplex PCR, the repertoire was profiled, and TCRdb retains in-frame clones only, with some absent. The sample consists of over 250,000 clones, roughly nine tenths of them appearing once. Sequencing input: PBMCs or T cells enriched from blood (not recorded which). All receptors derive from a woman aged 55-69 years who had recovered from COVID-19.

This clone has more than one count but fewer than ten. Other DNA sequences within the sample encode an identical CDR3. The rearrangement links TRBV9 to TRBJ1-1, with a weak D call TRBD1 (6 bases). Trimming shortened V by 1 base and J by 4 bases, and 11 bases separated the two germline ends. The CDR3 consists of 14 residues. Germline-derived CDR1 and CDR2 are SGDLS and YYNGEE. CDR3 protein: CASSVQGRGTEAFF. DNA of the CDR3: TGTGCCAGCAGCGTACAGGGGCGCGGCACTGAAGCTTTCTTT.

This chain links TRBV30 with TRBJ2-2; possible D gene TRBD2, 5 bases. CDR3 length: 16 amino acids. The V gene lost 3 bases and the J gene lost 2 bases, with 16 bases spanning the gap. CDR1 and CDR2 from the germline V gene are GTSNPN and SVGIG (reference sequence). In DNA, the CDR3 is TGTGCCTGGAGAGTTTGGGCTAGCCGTAACACCGGGGAGCTGTTTTTT. Protein: CAWRVWASRNTGELFF.

The table lists this clone with a count of one. The genes are TRBV11-2 and TRBJ1-1, with a possible D match to TRBD1 (6 bases). Trimming cost V 5 bases and J 5 bases, with 15 bases left between them. CDR1 is SGHAT, CDR2 FQNNGV, per germline. This CDR3 spans 14 amino acids. The CDR3 here is CASSPSRGATEAFF. In DNA form, the CDR3 reads TGTGCCAGCAGCCCCAGTCGGGGGGCTACTGAAGCTTTCTTT.

The rearrangement links TRBV24-1 to TRBJ2-1; 7 bases align to TRBD1. Losses at the gene ends were 4 bases for V and 9 bases for J; bases not matched to a gene: 8. The CDR3 runs to 14 residues. Looked up from germline, CDR1 is KGHDR and CDR2 is SFDVKD. The CDR3 coding sequence is TGTGCCACCAGTGACCCGTCAGGGGGAACTGAGCAGTTCTTC. Translated: CATSDPSGGTEQFF.

The chain couples TRBV13 to TRBJ1-6; 10 bases are a match to TRBD1. The CDR3 totals 15 residues. CDR1 PRHDT and CDR2 FYEKMQ come from the germline V gene (reference sequence). After removal of 5 bases from V and 9 bases from J, the junction contained 7 bases not matched to a gene. The CDR3 DNA follows: TGTGCCAGCAGCCCCCACGGGACAGGGGTTTCACCCCTCCACTTT. It encodes CASSPHGTGVSPLHF.

The chain couples TRBV11-3 to TRBJ2-5, with D possibly TRBD2 on 5 matching bases. Trimming left V 6 bases short and J 7 bases short, with 12 bases between. Germline CDR1 is SGHNT and CDR2 is YENEEA. This CDR3 has 12 amino acids. DNA of the CDR3: TGTGCCAGCAGTCCGGGGATGGGGACCCAGTACTTC. Translating gives CASSPGMGTQYF.

The genes are TRBV21-1 and TRBJ1-1; TRBD1, the table's D call, was not compared with the DNA. TRBV21-1 is given as a pseudogene. This CDR3 has 15 residues. As DNA, the CDR3 is TGTGCCAGCAGCTCCCCCGGGACACAGAACACTGAAGCTTTCTTT. Protein sequence: CASSSPGTQNTEAFF.

V gene TRBV9 combines with J gene TRBJ2-3, with a tentative D call TRBD2 (7 bases). The length of the CDR3 is 16 residues. Germline values: CDR1 SGDLS, CDR2 YYNGEE. Trimming left V 0 bases short and J 2 bases short, with 13 bases between. The CDR3 is CASSVAVGGPTDTQYF. CDR3 DNA: TGTGCCAGCAGCGTAGCTGTGGGGGGGCCCACAGATACGCAGTATTTT. Variable domain in full (rest from reference TRBV9 and TRBJ2-3): DSGVTQTPKHLITATGQRVTLRCSPRSGDLSVYWYQQSLDQGLQFLIQYYNGEERAKGNILERFSAQQFPDLHSELNLSSLELGDSALYFCASSVAVGGPTDTQYFGPGTRLTVL.

This chain joins TRBV27 and TRBJ2-7, with 8 bases aligning to TRBD2. Per the germline V gene, CDR1 is MNHEY and CDR2 is SMNVEV (reference sequence). This CDR3 region has 13 residues. The J segment lost 4 bases and the V segment lost 6 bases, leaving 5 bases of the junction unmatched. The CDR3 loop reads CASRRAGVYEQYF. The CDR3, as DNA: TGTGCCAGCAGGAGAGCGGGGGTATACGAGCAGTACTTC.